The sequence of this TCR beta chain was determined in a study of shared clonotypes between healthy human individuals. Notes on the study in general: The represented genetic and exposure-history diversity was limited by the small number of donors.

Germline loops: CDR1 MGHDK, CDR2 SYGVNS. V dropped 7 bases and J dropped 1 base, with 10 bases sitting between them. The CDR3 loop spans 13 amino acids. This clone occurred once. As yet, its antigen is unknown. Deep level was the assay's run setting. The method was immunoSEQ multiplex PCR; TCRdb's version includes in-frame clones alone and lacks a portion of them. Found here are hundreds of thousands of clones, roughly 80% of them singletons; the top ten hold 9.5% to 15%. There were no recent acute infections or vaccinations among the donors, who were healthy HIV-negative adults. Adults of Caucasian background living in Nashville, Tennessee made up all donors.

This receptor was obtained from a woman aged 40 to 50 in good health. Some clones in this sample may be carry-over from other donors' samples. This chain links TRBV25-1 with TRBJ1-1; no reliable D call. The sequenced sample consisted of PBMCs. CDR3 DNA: TGTGCCAGCAAGGTTACCGAGAACACTGAAGCTTTCTTT. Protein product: CASKVTENTEAFF.